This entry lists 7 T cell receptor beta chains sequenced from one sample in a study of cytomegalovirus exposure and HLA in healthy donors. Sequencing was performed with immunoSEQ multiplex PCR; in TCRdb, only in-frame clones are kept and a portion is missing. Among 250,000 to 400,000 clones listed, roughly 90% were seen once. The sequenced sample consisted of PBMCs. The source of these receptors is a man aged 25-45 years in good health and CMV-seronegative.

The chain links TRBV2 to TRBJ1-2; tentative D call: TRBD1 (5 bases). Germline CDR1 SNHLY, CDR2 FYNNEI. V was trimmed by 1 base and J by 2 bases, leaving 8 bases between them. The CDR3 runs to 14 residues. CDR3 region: CASSEEEGNYGYTF. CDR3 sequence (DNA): TGTGCCAGCAGTGAAGAGGAGGGGAACTATGGCTACACCTTC.

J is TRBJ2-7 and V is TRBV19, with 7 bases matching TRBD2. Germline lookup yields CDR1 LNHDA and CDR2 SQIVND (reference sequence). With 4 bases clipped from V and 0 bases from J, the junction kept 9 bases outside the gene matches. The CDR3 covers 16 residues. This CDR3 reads CASSNSPGRSSYEQYF. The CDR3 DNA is TGTGCCAGTAGTAACAGTCCCGGGAGGAGCTCCTACGAGCAGTACTTC.

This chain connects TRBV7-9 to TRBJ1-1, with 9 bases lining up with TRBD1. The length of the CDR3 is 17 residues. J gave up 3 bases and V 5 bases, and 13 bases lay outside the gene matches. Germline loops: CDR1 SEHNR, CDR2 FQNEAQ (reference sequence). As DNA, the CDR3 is TGTGCCAGCAGCCGGACACAGGGGGCAATAAATCACACTGAAGCTTTCTTT. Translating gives CASSRTQGAINHTEAFF.

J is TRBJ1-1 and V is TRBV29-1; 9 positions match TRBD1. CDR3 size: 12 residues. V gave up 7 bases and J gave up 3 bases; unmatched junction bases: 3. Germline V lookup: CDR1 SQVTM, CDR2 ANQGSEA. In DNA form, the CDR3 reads TGCAGCGGTTGGACAGGGGACACTGAAGCTTTCTTT. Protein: CSGWTGDTEAFF.

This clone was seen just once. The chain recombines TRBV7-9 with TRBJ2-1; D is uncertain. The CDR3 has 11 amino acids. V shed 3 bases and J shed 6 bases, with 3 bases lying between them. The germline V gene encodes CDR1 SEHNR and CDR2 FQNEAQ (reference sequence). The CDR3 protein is CASSFINEQFF. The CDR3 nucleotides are TGTGCCAGCAGCTTTATCAATGAGCAGTTCTTC.

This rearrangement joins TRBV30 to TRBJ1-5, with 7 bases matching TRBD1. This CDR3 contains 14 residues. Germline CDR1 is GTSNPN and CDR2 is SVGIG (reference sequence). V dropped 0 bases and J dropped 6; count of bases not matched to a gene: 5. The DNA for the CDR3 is TGTGCCTGGAGTGTTGAGAGGGGGCGTCAGCCCCAGCATTTT. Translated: CAWSVERGRQPQHF. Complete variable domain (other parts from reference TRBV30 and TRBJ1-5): SQTIHQWPATLVQPVGSPLSLECTVEGTSNPNLYWYRQAAGRGLQLLFYSVGIGQISSEVPQNLSASRPQDRQFILSSKKLLLSDSGFYLCAWSVERGRQPQHFGDGTRLSIL.

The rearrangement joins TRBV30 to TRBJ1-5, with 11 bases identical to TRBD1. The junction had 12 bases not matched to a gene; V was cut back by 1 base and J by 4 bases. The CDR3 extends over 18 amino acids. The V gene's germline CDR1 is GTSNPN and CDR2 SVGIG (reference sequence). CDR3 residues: CAWSAGDRGVRANQPQHF. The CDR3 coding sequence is TGTGCCTGGAGTGCTGGGGACAGGGGGGTGAGGGCTAATCAGCCCCAGCATTTT.